Sequencing of this T cell receptor (beta chain) was carried out in a study of breast tumors, draining lymph nodes, adjacent tissues. Regarding the study as a whole: Luminal-like breast cancer showed significantly greater tumor-nontumor repertoire similarity than basal-like breast cancer did. Tumor T cell lymph node origin was a supported hypothesis, not proven.

Note on this clonotype: Its target is unknown. A much larger clone differs from this one at a single base, so this may be a read error.

The lymph nodes were axillary draining lymph nodes from breast cancer patients. TCRdb reprocessed the multiplex PCR reads with MiXCR, giving one entry per CDR3 protein. The sample includes more than 85,000 distinct CDR3 sequences, around 20% of them seen just once. The sequence came from a female donor with breast cancer. Some clones in this sample may be carry-over from other donors' samples. Sequencing input: axillary lymph node tissue.

The CDR3 is CASRETLQGINYGYTF. DNA of the CDR3: TGTGCCAGTAGAGAGACCTTACAGGGGATTAACTATGGCTACACCTTC. The chain combines TRBV19 with TRBJ1-2; 7 positions agree with TRBD1. Trimming took 6 bases from V and 1 from J; bases not matched to a gene: 11. This CDR3 spans 16 amino acids. Per germline, CDR1 LNHDA and CDR2 SQIVND (reference sequence).